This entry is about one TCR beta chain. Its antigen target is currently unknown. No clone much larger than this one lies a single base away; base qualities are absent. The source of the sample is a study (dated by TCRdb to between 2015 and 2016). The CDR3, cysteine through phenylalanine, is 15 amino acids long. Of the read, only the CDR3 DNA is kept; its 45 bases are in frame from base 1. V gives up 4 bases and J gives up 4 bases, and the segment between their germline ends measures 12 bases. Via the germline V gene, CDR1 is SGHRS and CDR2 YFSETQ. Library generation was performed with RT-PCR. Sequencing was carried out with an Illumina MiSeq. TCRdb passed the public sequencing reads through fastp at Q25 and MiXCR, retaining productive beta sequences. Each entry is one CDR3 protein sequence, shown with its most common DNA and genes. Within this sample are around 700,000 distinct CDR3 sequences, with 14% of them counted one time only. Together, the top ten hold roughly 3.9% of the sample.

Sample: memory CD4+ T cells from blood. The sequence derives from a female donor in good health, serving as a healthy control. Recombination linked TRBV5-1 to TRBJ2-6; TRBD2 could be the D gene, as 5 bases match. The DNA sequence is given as TGCGCCAGCAGCAGCGCTCCGGGAGGGGCCAACGTCCTGACTTTC. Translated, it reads CASSSAPGGANVLTF. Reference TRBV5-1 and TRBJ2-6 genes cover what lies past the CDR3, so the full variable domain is KAGVTQTPRYLIKTRGQQVTLSCSPISGHRSVSWYQQTPGQGLQFLFEYFSETQRNKGNFPGRFSGRQFSNSRSEMNVSTLELGDSALYLCASSSAPGGANVLTFGAGSRLTVL.